These T cell receptor beta chains were read from a single sample in a study of graft-versus-host responses after intestinal transplantation. Clones were read by immunoSEQ multiplex PCR, and TCRdb kept only the in-frame ones, dropping some. The sample records 90,000 to 100,000 clones, roughly 83% being singletons. The specimen was PBMCs, collected 255 days after intestinal transplant. All receptors derive from a human patient who received an intestinal transplant, so some T cells may come from the graft donor. Each CDR3 is given with its conserved first and last residue. D genes are given only for firm matches. Expanded clones are given a class, and other clones once, few, many or no size at all.

j_gene	abundance	d_gene	v_gene	CDR3aa	CDR3nt
TRBJ2-2	.	.	TRBV6-5	CASSLQGTTGELFF	TGTGCCAGCAGTTTACAGGGAACCACCGGGGAGCTGTTTTTT
TRBJ1-1	.	.	TRBV28	CASSLSGVGTEAFF	TGTGCCAGCAGTTTATCAGGGGTGGGCACTGAAGCTTTCTTT
TRBJ2-7	.	.	TRBV14	CASSQGDASGEQYF	TGTGCCAGCAGCCAAGGTGATGCGTCGGGGGAGCAGTACTTC
TRBJ2-5	once	TRBD1	TRBV19	CASSTTGESETQYF	TGTGCCAGTAGTACCACAGGGGAGTCGGAGACCCAGTACTTC
TRBJ2-2	.	.	TRBV27	CASTQGGLLNTGELFF	TGTGCCAGCACCCAAGGGGGGCTGTTGAACACCGGGGAGCTGTTTTTT
TRBJ2-1	.	TRBD2	TRBV29-1	CSTWEGYTEQFF	TGCAGCACATGGGAGGGGTACACTGAGCAGTTCTTC
TRBJ2-2	.	TRBD1	TRBV30	CAAKTGGANTGELFF	TGTGCCGCAAAAACAGGGGGCGCGAACACCGGGGAGCTGTTTTTT
TRBJ2-7	.	.	TRBV27	CASSFGWEQYF	TGTGCCAGCAGTTTCGGGTGGGAGCAGTACTTC
TRBJ2-1	.	.	TRBV4-1	CASSPRERAVPSYNEQFF	TGCGCCAGCAGCCCACGGGAAAGGGCCGTTCCCTCCTACAATGAGCAGTTCTTC
TRBJ2-7	.	TRBD1	TRBV18	CASSPLRQGNEQYF	TGTGCCAGCTCACCACTCCGACAGGGTAACGAGCAGTACTTC
TRBJ2-5	once	.	TRBV5-1	CASSLEVETQYF	TGCGCCAGCAGCTTGGAGGTGGAGACCCAGTACTTC
TRBJ1-2	.	.	TRBV7-8	CASSLESGYQGYTF	TGTGCCAGCAGCTTAGAGTCGGGGTATCAGGGCTACACCTTC
TRBJ1-2	.	TRBD1	TRBV30	CAWSAGQARGYTF	TGTGCCTGGAGTGCGGGACAGGCGCGTGGCTACACCTTC
TRBJ2-5	.	TRBD1	TRBV18	CASSPRTGEETQYF	TGTGCCAGCTCACCACGGACAGGGGAAGAGACCCAGTACTTC
TRBJ2-7	.	.	TRBV28	CASSFGQSYEQYF	TGTGCCAGCAGTTTCGGACAGTCCTACGAGCAGTACTTC
TRBJ1-1	.	TRBD1	TRBV7-9	CASSLPGSGGGSLSEAFF	TGTGCCAGCAGCCTCCCCGGATCAGGGGGCGGATCTCTTAGTGAAGCTTTCTTT
TRBJ2-1	.	.	TRBV15	CATTSRGSYNEQFF	TGTGCCACCACCTCCCGGGGATCCTACAATGAGCAGTTCTTC
TRBJ2-1	.	TRBD2	TRBV10-3	CAISTSGGASNEQFF	TGTGCCATCAGCACTAGCGGGGGGGCGTCCAATGAGCAGTTCTTC
TRBJ2-5	.	.	TRBV5-1	CASSLNWETQYF	TGCGCCAGCAGCTTGAACTGGGAGACCCAGTACTTC
TRBJ1-4	.	.	TRBV7-2	CASSSRPQEEEKLFF	TGTGCCAGCAGCTCCCGCCCCCAGGAGGAAGAAAAACTGTTTTTT
TRBJ2-3	.	.	TRBV4-3	CASSGARLSDTQYF	TGCGCCAGCAGCGGGGCCAGACTCTCGGATACGCAGTATTTT
TRBJ2-2	.	TRBD1	TRBV15	CATHGQGLSGELFF	TGTGCCACCCACGGACAGGGTCTTTCCGGGGAGCTGTTTTTT
TRBJ2-3	.	.	TRBV9	CASSAPEGVIDTQYF	TGTGCCAGCAGCGCCCCCGAGGGCGTAATTGATACGCAGTATTTT
TRBJ2-1	.	.	TRBV5-1	CASSLEGEEQFF	TGCGCCAGCAGCTTGGAGGGGGAGGAGCAGTTCTTC
TRBJ2-3	.	.	TRBV11-2	CASSPPSAPVDTDTQYF	TGTGCCAGCAGCCCCCCCTCAGCGCCGGTTGACACAGATACGCAGTATTTT
TRBJ2-1	.	.	TRBV19	CASSPWGWNEQFF	TGTGCCAGTAGTCCCTGGGGGTGGAATGAGCAGTTCTTC
TRBJ2-7	few	TRBD2	TRBV28	CASSITLAGEEGEQYF	TGTGCCTCCTCGATCACCCTAGCGGGGGAAGAAGGCGAGCAGTACTTC
TRBJ1-2	.	TRBD1	TRBV7-3	CASSPGQGAEGYTF	TGTGCCAGCAGCCCGGGACAGGGGGCAGAGGGCTACACCTTC
TRBJ1-4	.	.	TRBV19	CASSPGPTNEKLFF	TGTGCCAGTAGTCCGGGACCAACTAATGAAAAACTGTTTTTT
TRBJ1-3	.	TRBD1	TRBV7-9	CASSFGREQGQGNTIYF	TGTGCCAGCAGCTTCGGGAGAGAACAGGGGCAGGGAAACACCATATATTTT
TRBJ2-2	.	TRBD1	TRBV9	CASSSGQGNTGELFF	TGTGCCAGCAGCTCGGGACAGGGGAACACCGGGGAGCTGTTTTTT
TRBJ2-1	once	TRBD1	TRBV5-1	CASSNQRQGAAANAYNEQFF	TGCGCCAGCAGCAATCAGAGACAGGGGGCCGCCGCCAACGCCTACAATGAGCAGTTCTTC
TRBJ2-7	.	.	TRBV28	CASIDGASYEQYF	TGTGCCAGCATCGACGGGGCCTCCTACGAGCAGTACTTC
TRBJ2-2	.	.	TRBV25-1	CASSDWEYTGELFF	TGTGCCAGCAGTGATTGGGAATACACCGGGGAGCTGTTTTTT
TRBJ2-1	.	.	TRBV27	CASKLADRGFLAGLPNNEQFF	TGTGCCAGCAAATTAGCGGACAGGGGATTTTTAGCGGGGCTTCCCAACAATGAGCAGTTCTTC
TRBJ1-1	once	.	TRBV6-5	CASSSTGRTEAFF	TGTGCCAGCAGCTCGACAGGAAGGACTGAAGCTTTCTTT
TRBJ2-2	.	.	TRBV11-2	CASSGTLTGELFF	TGTGCCAGCAGCGGGACTCTCACCGGGGAGCTGTTTTTT
TRBJ2-7	.	TRBD1	TRBV13	CASSLLGQSSYEQYF	TGTGCCAGCAGCTTATTGGGACAGAGCTCCTACGAGCAGTACTTC
TRBJ2-2	.	TRBD1	TRBV2	CASGGQGNTGELFF	TGTGCCAGCGGGGGACAGGGGAACACCGGGGAGCTGTTTTTT
TRBJ2-2	.	TRBD2	TRBV7-9	CASSPTSGAARNTGELFF	TGTGCCAGCAGTCCAACTAGCGGGGCGGCCCGGAACACCGGGGAGCTGTTTTTT
TRBJ1-2	.	.	TRBV28	CASSLRGRDGYTF	TGTGCCAGCAGTTTAAGAGGAAGAGATGGCTACACCTTC
TRBJ1-6	.	.	TRBV6-5	CASRGGAVSPLHF	TGTGCCAGCAGAGGGGGAGCAGTTTCACCCCTCCACTTT
TRBJ2-7	once	.	TRBV4-1	CASSQNAGGGYEQYF	TGCGCCAGCAGCCAAAACGCAGGGGGGGGCTACGAGCAGTACTTC
TRBJ2-5	.	TRBD1	TRBV28	CAGGTGGKETQYF	TGTGCCGGGGGGACAGGTGGGAAAGAGACCCAGTACTTC
TRBJ1-2	.	TRBD1	TRBV29-1	CSVDVKGALNYGYTF	TGCAGCGTTGACGTGAAGGGGGCCCTGAACTATGGCTACACCTTC
TRBJ2-2	.	TRBD2	TRBV11-2	CASSVAPGLAKLGELFF	TGTGCCAGCAGCGTGGCGCCGGGACTAGCCAAACTCGGGGAGCTGTTTTTT
TRBJ1-1	.	.	TRBV30	CAWKYMGRGAFF	TGTGCCTGGAAGTATATGGGAAGGGGGGCTTTCTTT
TRBJ1-3	.	.	TRBV9	CASSVDGGSGNTIYF	TGTGCCAGCAGCGTTGACGGGGGCTCTGGAAACACCATATATTTT
TRBJ2-5	.	.	TRBV27	CASRGMEETQYF	TGTGCCAGCCGGGGAATGGAAGAGACCCAGTACTTC
TRBJ2-3	.	TRBD2	TRBV9	CASSVRTSGSWGTQYF	TGTGCCAGCAGCGTGAGGACTAGCGGGAGTTGGGGTACGCAGTATTTT
TRBJ1-6	.	TRBD1	TRBV29-1	CSARVDRVNSPLHF	TGCAGCGCCCGAGTTGACAGGGTTAATTCACCCCTCCACTTT
TRBJ1-5	.	.	TRBV28	CASREPQGKGNQPQHF	TGTGCCAGCAGGGAACCGCAGGGAAAGGGCAATCAGCCCCAGCATTTT